This T cell receptor beta chain was found in a study of technical replicates of blood from a handful of donors. Germline V gene data show CDR1 as SGHNT and CDR2 as YYREEE (reference sequence). The CDR3 is made up of 13 amino acids. Deletions cut 2 bases from V and 4 bases from J, with 9 bases between. Assay used: immunoSEQ multiplex PCR; TCRdb lists only in-frame clones, some missing. Among roughly 82,000 clones listed, 96% were seen once. The sample consisted of T cells isolated from PBMCs. The chain recombines TRBV5-4 with TRBJ1-2; D is uncertain. This clonotype was obtained from a human donor in good health. CDR3 nucleotide sequence: TGTGCCAGCAGCTTAGGAGCTAGCTATGGCTACACCTTC. Translation gives CASSLGASYGYTF.